The 30 T cell receptor beta chains given below trace back to one sample, sequenced in a study of vaccination and CD4 T cells after COVID-19. Researchers used the Oncomine TCR Beta short-read assay to sequence DNA from cultured CD4+ T cells. TCRdb analysed the PCR reads with MiXCR anew, one entry per CDR3 protein. The profile shows some 18,000 distinct CDR3 sequences, 50% to 65% of them singletons. These receptors lack a known antigen. Indicated treatment: roughly nine-day PBMC culture with coronavirus spike peptide pools or control peptides (ViraFEST assay). Material: CD4+ T cells from blood, cultured in vitro, obtained before SARS-CoV-2 vaccination. These TCRs come from a human donor who had recovered from COVID-19.

This chain links TRBV5-1 with TRBJ2-1, with a possible D match to TRBD1 (7 bases). Germline V lookup: CDR1 SGHRS, CDR2 YFSETQ. V was cut by 3 bases and J by 5 bases, with 18 bases left in between. The CDR3 is made up of 16 amino acids. The CDR3 spells CASSSQLAGGNNEQFF. The CDR3 coding sequence is TGCGCCAGCAGCTCCCAACTAGCAGGGGGAAACAATGAGCAGTTCTTC.

This clonotype has more than one count but fewer than ten. A read error may account for a junction end that differs from germline. The V call is TRBV20-1, the J call TRBJ2-1; D is possibly TRBD1 (6 bases). Germline CDR1 DFQATT, CDR2 SNEGSKA (reference sequence). The CDR3 is 12 residues long. CDR3 sequence reads: CRASQQGNEQFF. CDR3 nucleotides: TGCAGAGCTAGCCAACAGGGTAATGAGCAGTTCTTC.

V usage is TRBV20-1 and J usage is TRBJ1-6; D is ambiguous. V lost 0 bases and J lost 10, with 13 bases in between. CDR1 is DFQATT, CDR2 SNEGSKA, per germline (reference sequence). This CDR3 has 14 amino acids. Written as DNA, the CDR3 is TGCAGTGCTAGAGAGGAAGGGAGTGGGTCACCCCTCCACTTT. It codes for CSAREEGSGSPLHF.

This clonotype came up a few times. The chain uses TRBV20-1 and TRBJ1-4; 8 positions match TRBD1. CDR3 length equals 13 residues. V gave up 4 bases and J gave up 4 bases; unmatched junction bases: 2. The V gene's germline CDR1 is DFQATT and CDR2 SNEGSKA (reference sequence). DNA of the CDR3: TGCAGTGCTACGGGACAGGATAATGAAAAACTGTTTTTT. Translation: CSATGQDNEKLFF.

The J gene is TRBJ2-7, the V gene TRBV20-1, with TRBD2 matching 13 bases. Germline CDR1 and CDR2: DFQATT and SNEGSKA (reference sequence). After removal of 5 bases from V and 4 bases from J, the junction contained 5 bases not matched to a gene. CDR3 length: 14 residues. The DNA of the CDR3 is TGCAGTGCTGAGGGACTAGCGGGATCTTACGAGCAGTACTTC. It translates to CSAEGLAGSYEQYF.

The chain has TRBV9 and TRBJ1-2; tentatively, D is TRBD1 (5 bases). Germline V lookup: CDR1 SGDLS, CDR2 YYNGEE. V shed 5 bases and J shed 6 bases, with 17 bases lying between them. The CDR3 extends over 14 amino acids. Written as DNA, the CDR3 is TGTGCCAGCAGGTTCGGGGCCTCGGAGGATGGCTACACCTTC. Protein sequence: CASRFGASEDGYTF.

The V and J genes are TRBV7-6 and TRBJ2-5; 10 nucleotides line up with TRBD1. Trimming removed 5 bases from V and 5 bases from J; junction bases left unmatched: 11. Germline V gene sequence: CDR1 SGHVS, CDR2 FNYEAQ. The CDR3 covers 16 residues. CDR3 bases: TGTGCCAGCAGCCGCACCGGGACAGGGGTATGGGAGACCCAGTACTTC. Its translation: CASSRTGTGVWETQYF.

The V and J genes are TRBV24-1 and TRBJ1-2; D is unresolved. The V end was cut by 1 base, the J end by 3 bases, with 5 bases between. The CDR3 loop spans 13 amino acids. In germline, CDR1 is KGHDR, CDR2 SFDVKD. CDR3 sequence (DNA): TGTGCCACCAGTGATTTTACAGACTATGGCTACACCTTC. Its translation: CATSDFTDYGYTF.

In this sample, this clonotype turned up a few times. CDR3 sequence: CASGTSAYNEQFF. CDR3 sequence (DNA): TGTGCCAGCGGGACTAGCGCCTACAATGAGCAGTTCTTC. The rearrangement joins TRBV6-1 to TRBJ2-1; 10 bases map to TRBD2. V lost 8 bases and J lost 2; bases outside the gene matches: 0. This CDR3 is built from 13 residues. Germline V gene sequence: CDR1 MNHNS, CDR2 SASEGT.

The genes are TRBV7-9 and TRBJ1-5; 11 nucleotides align to TRBD1. The ends lost 6 bases at V and 5 bases at J; junction bases unmatched: 3. The CDR3 has 14 amino acids. Germline assignment: CDR1 SEHNR and CDR2 FQNEAQ (reference sequence). CDR3 bases: TGTGCCAGCAGTTGGACAGGGGGCGATCAGCCCCAGCATTTT. It yields the protein CASSWTGGDQPQHF.

This chain connects TRBV6-1 to TRBJ2-5, with 9 bases that match TRBD2. This CDR3 contains 16 residues. J was trimmed by 0 bases and V by 5 bases; bases with no gene match: 7. Germline V gives CDR1 MNHNS, CDR2 SASEGT. The CDR3: CASSLLQREDQETQYF. CDR3 nucleotides: TGTGCCAGCAGTCTTCTGCAGCGGGAGGACCAAGAGACCCAGTACTTC.

This clonotype was observed once. This chain connects TRBV4-1 to TRBJ2-7; no firm D call. The germline V gene has CDR1 MGHRA and CDR2 YSYEKL. V gave up 4 bases and J gave up 3 bases, with 16 bases separating them. This CDR3 region has 15 residues. Here the CDR3 reads CASSPADPPNYEQYF. In DNA, the CDR3 is TGCGCCAGCAGCCCAGCAGACCCCCCAAACTACGAGCAGTACTTC.

The chain couples TRBV28 to TRBJ2-7, with TRBD1 matching over 8 bases. This CDR3 is 15 amino acids long. Germline CDR1 is MDHEN and CDR2 is SYDVKM. V dropped 2 bases and J dropped 5; count of bases not matched to a gene: 8. In DNA, the CDR3 is TGTGCCAGCAGTTTACCGACAGGGGTACGTAACGAGCAGTACTTC. Residues: CASSLPTGVRNEQYF.

V is TRBV19 and J is TRBJ2-3, with a possible D match to TRBD2 (6 bases). CDR3 length equals 14 residues. Germline V CDR1 and CDR2: LNHDA, SQIVND (reference sequence). V gave up 7 bases and J gave up 0 bases, with 11 bases separating them. CDR3 nucleotide sequence: TGTGCCAGTAAGTGGACTACTAGCACAGATACGCAGTATTTT. This codes for CASKWTTSTDTQYF.

The genes are TRBV11-1 and TRBJ1-5; D gene uncertain. This CDR3 has 15 amino acids. Looked up from germline, CDR1 is SGHAT and CDR2 is FQDESV (reference sequence). With 5 bases removed from V and 1 base from J, the gap between germline ends came to 12 bases. CDR3 in DNA: TGTGCCAGCAGCCTCGGGCCGTGGAGCAATCAGCCCCAGCATTTT. This sequence encodes CASSLGPWSNQPQHF.

This clonotype occurred a few times. The V call is TRBV20-1, the J call TRBJ1-1, with a tentative D call TRBD1 (6 bases). The CDR3 extends over 14 amino acids. Germline V gives CDR1 DFQATT, CDR2 SNEGSKA (reference sequence). The V gene lost 2 bases and the J gene lost 6 bases, with 16 bases spanning the gap. The CDR3 is CSARRGEGSAEAFF. The CDR3, as DNA: TGCAGTGCTAGAAGGGGGGAGGGCTCCGCTGAAGCTTTCTTT.

This clonotype was seen a single time. J is TRBJ2-2 and V is TRBV19, with D perhaps matching TRBD1 (6 bases). From germline, CDR1 is LNHDA and CDR2 SQIVND (reference sequence). This CDR3 comprises 14 residues. V lost 9 bases to trimming and J lost 1 base, with 12 bases between them. CDR3 nucleotide sequence: TGTGCCAGCGCTTTACAGGGGAACACCGGGGAGCTGTTTTTT. As protein: CASALQGNTGELFF.

The chain links TRBV7-6 to TRBJ2-1; D is perhaps TRBD1 (5 bases). The CDR3 is 15 amino acids. Trimming shortened V by 5 bases and J by 5 bases, and 16 bases separated the two germline ends. Germline lookup yields CDR1 SGHVS and CDR2 FNYEAQ. The CDR3 DNA sequence: TGTGCCAGCAGCAAACAGGAGAACCGGAACAATGAGCAGTTCTTC. The encoded protein is CASSKQENRNNEQFF.

The chain recombines TRBV20-1 with TRBJ2-3; the match to TRBD2 covers 8 bases. The germline CDR1 and CDR2 sequences are DFQATT and SNEGSKA (reference sequence). Trimming removed 1 base from V and 2 bases from J; junction bases left unmatched: 8. The CDR3 sequence is 16 residues long. The DNA for the CDR3 is TGCAGTGCTAGAGGAAGAGCGGGAGTGTTCACAGATACGCAGTATTTT. It yields the protein CSARGRAGVFTDTQYF.

This clonotype was observed once. The chain joins TRBV5-4 to TRBJ1-2, with 8 bases matching TRBD1. The CDR3 totals 14 residues. Trimming cost V 1 base and J 4 bases; bases outside gene matches: 3. Germline-derived CDR1 and CDR2 are SGHNT and YYREEE (reference sequence). The CDR3 is CASSLSGGIYGYTF. As DNA, the CDR3 is TGTGCCAGCAGCTTGTCAGGGGGCATCTATGGCTACACCTTC.

This chain uses TRBV29-1 with TRBJ1-1; no firm D call. The CDR3 contains 12 residues. CDR1 is SQVTM and CDR2 is ANQGSEA in the germline V gene. V was trimmed by 5 bases and J by 4 bases, leaving 11 bases between them. The chain's CDR3 is CSVWEAPTEAFF. The CDR3 nucleotides are TGCAGCGTTTGGGAGGCCCCCACTGAAGCTTTCTTT. Using reference TRBV29-1 and TRBJ1-1 for the parts outside the CDR3, the full variable domain is SAVISQKPSRDICQRGTSLTIQCQVDSQVTMMFWYRQQPGQSLTLIATANQGSEATYESGFVIDKFPISRPNLTFSTLTVSNMSPEDSSIYLCSVWEAPTEAFFGQGTRLTVV.

This chain connects TRBV20-1 to TRBJ1-5; 7 bases align to TRBD1. This CDR3 has 15 amino acids. CDR1 and CDR2 (germline): DFQATT, SNEGSKA (reference sequence). Losses at the gene ends were 0 bases for V and 7 bases for J; bases not matched to a gene: 9. The CDR3 sequence: CSAREGQAWGQPQHF. CDR3 coding DNA: TGCAGTGCTAGAGAAGGACAGGCTTGGGGACAGCCCCAGCATTTT.

This clonotype was detected a few times. The chain links TRBV20-1 to TRBJ1-6; possible D gene TRBD1, 5 bases. Germline V lookup: CDR1 DFQATT, CDR2 SNEGSKA (reference sequence). V gave up 3 bases and J gave up 7 bases, with 10 bases separating them. This CDR3 spans 13 amino acids. CDR3 sequence: CSARARENSPLHF. DNA for the CDR3: TGCAGTGCTAGGGCCAGGGAGAATTCACCCCTCCACTTT.

V is TRBV5-5 and J is TRBJ2-5; tentative D call: TRBD2 (6 bases). Deletions cut 4 bases from V and 5 bases from J, with 12 bases between. Germline lookup yields CDR1 SGHKS and CDR2 YYEKEE (reference sequence). The CDR3 has 13 residues. CDR3: CASSREFKETQYF. The CDR3 DNA reads as TGTGCCAGCAGCCGGGAGTTCAAGGAGACCCAGTACTTC.

This chain joins TRBV27 and TRBJ1-6, with 7 bases lining up with TRBD1. CDR1 is MNHEY and CDR2 is SMNVEV in the germline V gene (reference sequence). There are 13 residues in the CDR3. J was trimmed by 8 bases and V by 3 bases; bases with no gene match: 1. The DNA for the CDR3 is TGTGCCAGCAGTTTTGACAGGGATTCACCCCTCCACTTT. The encoded protein is CASSFDRDSPLHF.

The V gene is TRBV6-1, the J gene TRBJ2-2; D gene ambiguous. CDR3 size: 10 residues. V shed 10 bases and J shed 8 bases, with 8 bases lying between them. In germline, CDR1 is MNHNS, CDR2 SASEGT. Here the CDR3 reads CATATGELFF. In DNA form, the CDR3 reads TGTGCCACTGCGACAGGGGAGCTGTTTTTT.

The chain links TRBV20-1 to TRBJ2-1; 7 bases line up with TRBD1. Germline V gene data show CDR1 as DFQATT and CDR2 as SNEGSKA (reference sequence). V dropped 6 bases and J dropped 6; count of bases not matched to a gene: 11. This CDR3 is built from 14 residues. In nucleotides, the CDR3 is TGCAGTGCAGGGGGCTTAGCCCGGGGCAATGAGCAGTTCTTC. Amino acid sequence: CSAGGLARGNEQFF.

The CDR3 loop is CSARGRESQPQHF. In DNA form, the CDR3 reads TGCAGTGCTAGGGGCAGGGAAAGCCAGCCCCAGCATTTT. The rearrangement links TRBV20-1 to TRBJ1-5; possibly TRBD1 for D (5 bases). This CDR3 region has 13 residues. Germline lookup yields CDR1 DFQATT and CDR2 SNEGSKA (reference sequence). The V and J ends lost 3 bases and 7 bases respectively, with 13 bases between them.

This sequence joins TRBV20-1 and TRBJ2-5; the D gene is possibly TRBD2 (7 bases). This CDR3 has 15 amino acids. CDR1 is DFQATT and CDR2 is SNEGSKA in the germline V gene (reference sequence). The germline V and J ends were trimmed by 0 bases and 4 bases, with 15 bases remaining between them. CDR3 bases: TGCAGTGCTAGAGAGAATAGGGGGGGCCGAGAGACCCAGTACTTC. As protein: CSARENRGGRETQYF.

The rearrangement uses TRBV15 and TRBJ2-7, with unresolved D. The germline V gene has CDR1 LNHNV and CDR2 YYDKDF (reference sequence). This CDR3 has 13 amino acids. V gave up 6 bases and J gave up 2 bases, with 11 bases separating them. The DNA of the CDR3 is TGTGCCACCAGACCTGCAGGTACCTACGAGCAGTACTTC. Its translation is CATRPAGTYEQYF.